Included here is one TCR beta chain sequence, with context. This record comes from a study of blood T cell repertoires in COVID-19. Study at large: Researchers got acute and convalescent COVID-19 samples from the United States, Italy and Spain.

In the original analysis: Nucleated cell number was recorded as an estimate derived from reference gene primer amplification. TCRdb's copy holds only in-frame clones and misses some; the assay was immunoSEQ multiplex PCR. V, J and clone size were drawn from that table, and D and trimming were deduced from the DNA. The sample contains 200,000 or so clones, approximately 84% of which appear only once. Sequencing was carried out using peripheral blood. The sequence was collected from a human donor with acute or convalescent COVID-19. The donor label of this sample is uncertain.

CDR3 residues: CASSTYSGFSTDTQYF. CDR3 DNA: TGCGCCAGCAGCACCTACTCAGGGTTTAGCACAGATACGCAGTATTTT. The chain combines TRBV5-1 with TRBJ2-3; TRBD1 might be the D (5 bases). Germline assignment: CDR1 SGHRS and CDR2 YFSETQ. CDR3 length: 16 residues. V was clipped by 4 bases and J by 0 bases, with 15 bases between them.